The rows below give T cell receptor beta chains drawn from one sample of a study of T cell responses to AZD1222 COVID-19 vaccine. Generated by immunoSEQ multiplex PCR, the TCRdb table keeps only in-frame clones and is missing some. The sample comprises over 50,000 clones, roughly 90% of which are singletons, and roughly 14% rests with the top ten. The input for sequencing was peripheral blood, taken 28 days after the second AZD1222 dose. All receptors come from an adult who received the AZD1222 COVID-19 vaccine. The conserved cysteine and the conserved F or W are not part of the CDR3 here. The order of the fields is V gene, D gene, CDR3 protein. D genes are given only for firm matches.

v_call: TRBV3-1/TRBV3-2
d_call: TRBD2
cdr3_aa: ASSQVGGSGYEQY

v_call: TRBV11-3
d_call: TRBD1
cdr3_aa: ASSRGQGDQPQH

v_call: TRBV19
d_call: TRBD1
cdr3_aa: ASSITVGQGDQPQH

v_call: TRBV3-1/TRBV3-2
d_call: TRBD1
cdr3_aa: ASSPQGRMYNEQF

v_call: TRBV7-3
d_call: NA
cdr3_aa: ASSLGPVANTGELF

v_call: TRBV6-5
d_call: TRBD1
cdr3_aa: ASSYSQGAWVTEAF

v_call: TRBV5-1
d_call: NA
cdr3_aa: ASRVSGHETDTQY

v_call: TRBV6-5
d_call: TRBD1
cdr3_aa: ASSTGQGINGYT

v_call: TRBV16
d_call: NA
cdr3_aa: ASSQLQAPNTGELF

v_call: TRBV27
d_call: TRBD2
cdr3_aa: ASSLGGERSYEQY

v_call: TRBV18
d_call: TRBD1
cdr3_aa: ASSHDRVGAKNIQY

v_call: TRBV27
d_call: NA
cdr3_aa: ASRARPANTGELF

v_call: TRBV30
d_call: TRBD1
cdr3_aa: AWSVGGDQPQH

v_call: TRBV5-1
d_call: NA
cdr3_aa: ASSLDTGNTEAF

v_call: TRBV19
d_call: TRBD1
cdr3_aa: ASKGQAGYNEQF

v_call: TRBV28
d_call: NA
cdr3_aa: ASGVNNQPQH

v_call: TRBV6-6
d_call: TRBD2
cdr3_aa: ASSRGAGGTKDTQY

v_call: TRBV6-5
d_call: TRBD1
cdr3_aa: ASRRQGNSPLH

v_call: TRBV9
d_call: TRBD2
cdr3_aa: ASTLAGGPWDEQF

v_call: TRBV18
d_call: NA
cdr3_aa: ASSMRQQDTDTQY

v_call: TRBV30
d_call: TRBD2
cdr3_aa: VGGRSSYEQY

v_call: TRBV19
d_call: NA
cdr3_aa: ASSLGSSNEKLF

v_call: TRBV6-6
d_call: NA
cdr3_aa: ATRSRDRANISLH

v_call: TRBV19
d_call: NA
cdr3_aa: ASSIGTANTEAF

v_call: TRBV4-1
d_call: NA
cdr3_aa: ASSLGYGLNQPQH

v_call: TRBV6-5
d_call: TRBD1
cdr3_aa: ASNLAGTGGGGYT

v_call: TRBV4-1
d_call: NA
cdr3_aa: ASSQSGTSNTGELF

v_call: TRBV3-1/TRBV3-2
d_call: NA
cdr3_aa: ASSQSPNTEAF

v_call: TRBV7-2
d_call: NA
cdr3_aa: ASSRAIRNEQY

v_call: TRBV2
d_call: NA
cdr3_aa: ASSGSRSYNEQF

v_call: TRBV5-8
d_call: NA
cdr3_aa: ASSLARGAHQETQY

v_call: TRBV2
d_call: NA
cdr3_aa: ASRTGTYEQY

v_call: TRBV30
d_call: TRBD1
cdr3_aa: AWAQGFRETEAF

v_call: TRBV5-8
d_call: NA
cdr3_aa: ASSPDSPIEQY

v_call: TRBV18
d_call: NA
cdr3_aa: ASSPRESSYNEQF

v_call: TRBV6-5
d_call: NA
cdr3_aa: ASKRSGISYEQY